This T cell receptor beta chain is drawn from a study of T cells in Graves' hyperthyroidism and ophthalmopathy. The study, taken as a whole, reports: Blood shared most expanded thyroid clonotypes above 0.001. Progression to ophthalmopathy was predicted a median of approximately seven months early.

Many counts were recorded for this clonotype. What it recognizes is unknown. TCR beta CDR3 sequences were amplified from RNA transcripts. Carried out on the TCR CDR3, a first-round RT-PCR used the HTBI primer set. Each CDR3 protein gets one entry after TCRdb re-called the multiplex PCR reads with MiXCR. The data show roughly 500,000 distinct CDR3 sequences, around a quarter seen once. The source is a woman aged 30 to 39 with Graves' ophthalmopathy. The source material was blood.

The CDR3 here is CASSLEVLGHGYTF. DNA for the CDR3: TGCGCCAGCAGCTTGGAGGTTCTTGGGCATGGCTACACCTTC. The chain carries TRBV5-1 and TRBJ1-2; D gene ambiguous. Looked up from germline, CDR1 is SGHRS and CDR2 is YFSETQ. With 0 bases removed from V and 6 bases from J, the gap between germline ends came to 12 bases. CDR3 size: 14 residues.